This TCR beta chain was sequenced during a study of beta chain features in type 1 diabetes. Study-wide results and caveats: The study found moderately but significantly shorter TCRB CDR3s in all four CD4+ subsets of Type 1 diabetes patients. Here, the possible influence of HLA type (on TCRB rearrangement) remained unresolved.

This CDR3 region has 14 residues. The V end was cut by 4 bases, the J end by 5 bases, with 13 bases between. Germline V gives CDR1 SGHDT, CDR2 YYEEEE. This clone was seen more than once but under ten times. Its cognate antigen is unknown. Expressed TCRB transcripts were sequenced because the isolated RNA had all been reverse transcribed beforehand. The study sequenced naive, central memory and regulatory T cell samples to an average of about 3.5 million reads. Measured with immunoSEQ multiplex PCR; TCRdb has only the in-frame clones, and not every one. The repertoire holds around 500,000 clones, with 30% as singletons. Heparinised blood was drawn once per donor, averaging around 120 mL.

Material: naive CD4+ T cells from blood. The sequence was collected from a young man in good health. The chain couples TRBV5-6 to TRBJ2-1; TRBD1 might be the D (7 bases). The CDR3 loop reads CASSLQGRHNEQFF. DNA of the CDR3: TGTGCCAGCAGCCTACAGGGGAGGCACAATGAGCAGTTCTTC.